This TCR beta chain was recorded in a study of Ad26.COV2.S vaccination and SARS-CoV-2 variants. Stated treatment: around 19 received Ad26.COV2.S at low or high dose, single or two shots; about 5 received placebo; per-sample allocation not given. The samples were gathered on day 63 after the first injection of vaccine or placebo. Clones were sequenced by immunoSEQ multiplex PCR, and TCRdb holds only the in-frame ones, with some missing. Of 400,000 to 500,000 clones in the sample, roughly nine tenths were seen once. The sequence was collected from a person between 18 and 60 years old who received the Ad26.COV2.S COVID-19 vaccine or a placebo. Material: peripheral blood, obtained in a trial of Ad26.COV2.S vaccine versus placebo.

CDR3 DNA: TGTGCCACAAGGACGGGGGGAATCGATGAGCAGTTCTTC. Amino acids: CATRTGGIDEQFF. This rearrangement joins TRBV15 to TRBJ2-1; 7 bases line up with TRBD2. CDR1 and CDR2 from the germline V gene are LNHNV and YYDKDF (reference sequence). The CDR3 runs 13 residues. The trim removed 9 bases at V and 8 bases at J, leaving 10 bases unmatched. The complete variable domain, with remaining parts taken from reference TRBV15 and TRBJ2-1, reads DAMVIQNPRYQVTQFGKPVTLSCSQTLNHNVMYWYQQKSSQAPKLLFHYYDKDFNNEADTPDNFQSRRPNTSFCFLDIRSPGLGDTAMYLCATRTGGIDEQFFGPGTRLTVL.